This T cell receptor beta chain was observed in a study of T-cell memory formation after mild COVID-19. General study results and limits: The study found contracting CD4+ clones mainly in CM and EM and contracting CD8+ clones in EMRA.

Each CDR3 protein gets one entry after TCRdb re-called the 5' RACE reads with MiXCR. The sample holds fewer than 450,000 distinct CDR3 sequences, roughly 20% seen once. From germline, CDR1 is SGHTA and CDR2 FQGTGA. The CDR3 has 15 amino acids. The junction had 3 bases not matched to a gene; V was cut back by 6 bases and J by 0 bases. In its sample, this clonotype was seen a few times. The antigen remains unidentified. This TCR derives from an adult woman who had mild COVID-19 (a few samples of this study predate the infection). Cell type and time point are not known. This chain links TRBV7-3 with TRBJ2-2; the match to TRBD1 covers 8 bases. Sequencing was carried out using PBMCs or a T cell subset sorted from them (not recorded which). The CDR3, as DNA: TGTGCCAGCAGGACAGGGGCCCCGAACACCGGGGAGCTGTTTTTT. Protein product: CASRTGAPNTGELFF.